The entry below gives a single T cell receptor (beta chain) sequence along with its context. This entry belongs to a study of OX40 agonist ivuxolimab in advanced cancers. TCRdb's table, derived via immunoSEQ multiplex PCR, lists solely in-frame clones and lacks some. The table includes more than 35,000 clones, about 80% detected once. The source was CD4+ or CD8+ T cells sorted from blood, collected in a trial of the OX40 agonist ivuxolimab. The receptor was isolated from an adult with an advanced solid tumor such as melanoma, head and neck, liver or kidney cancer.

CDR3 protein: CASSPQGAQNTEAFF. The CDR3 DNA reads as TGTGCCAGCTCACCACAGGGGGCCCAGAACACTGAAGCTTTCTTT. J is TRBJ1-1 and V is TRBV18, with TRBD1 matching 7 bases. The CDR3 sequence is 15 residues long. Per germline, CDR1 KGHSH and CDR2 LQKENI. V lost 1 base and J lost 1; bases outside the gene matches: 3.